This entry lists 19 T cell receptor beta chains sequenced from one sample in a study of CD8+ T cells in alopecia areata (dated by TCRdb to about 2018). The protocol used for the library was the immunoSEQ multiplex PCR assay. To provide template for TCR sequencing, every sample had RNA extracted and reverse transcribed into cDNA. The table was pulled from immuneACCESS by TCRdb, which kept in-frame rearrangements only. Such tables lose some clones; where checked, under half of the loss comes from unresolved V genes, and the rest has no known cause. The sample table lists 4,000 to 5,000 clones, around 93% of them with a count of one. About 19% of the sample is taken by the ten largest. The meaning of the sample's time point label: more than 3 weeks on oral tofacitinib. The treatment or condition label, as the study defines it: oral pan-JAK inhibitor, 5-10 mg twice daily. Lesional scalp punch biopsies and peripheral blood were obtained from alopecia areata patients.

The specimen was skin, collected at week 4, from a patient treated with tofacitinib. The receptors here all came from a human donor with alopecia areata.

The CDR3 bases are TGTGCCACCAGCGGGGGTTCGGGGGCGGGCAATCAGCCCCAGCATTTT. Amino acids: CATSGGSGAGNQPQHF. The rearrangement joins TRBV15 to TRBJ1-5; a possible D gene is TRBD1 (6 bases). There are 16 residues in the CDR3. The V and J ends lost 5 bases and 2 bases respectively, with 16 bases between them. Germline CDR1 and CDR2: LNHNV and YYDKDF (reference sequence).

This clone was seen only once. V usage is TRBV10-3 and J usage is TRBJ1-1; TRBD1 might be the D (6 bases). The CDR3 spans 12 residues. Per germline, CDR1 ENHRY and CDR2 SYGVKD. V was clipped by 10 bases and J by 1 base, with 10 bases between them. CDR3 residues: CATKGGNTEAFF. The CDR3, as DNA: TGTGCCACCAAGGGGGGGAACACTGAAGCTTTCTTT.

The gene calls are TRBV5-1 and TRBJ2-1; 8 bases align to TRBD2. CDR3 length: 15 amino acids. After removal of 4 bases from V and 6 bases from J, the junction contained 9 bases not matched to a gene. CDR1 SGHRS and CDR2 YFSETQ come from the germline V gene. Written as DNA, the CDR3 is TGCGCCAGCAGCACCGGACTAGCAGGGGCCAATGAGCAGTTCTTC. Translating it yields CASSTGLAGANEQFF.

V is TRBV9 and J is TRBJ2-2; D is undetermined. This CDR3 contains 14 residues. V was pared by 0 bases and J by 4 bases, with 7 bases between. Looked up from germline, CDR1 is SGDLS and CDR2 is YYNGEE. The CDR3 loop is CASSVGNPTGELFF. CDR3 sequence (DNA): TGTGCCAGCAGCGTAGGGAATCCCACCGGGGAGCTGTTTTTT. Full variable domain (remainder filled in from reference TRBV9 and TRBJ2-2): DSGVTQTPKHLITATGQRVTLRCSPRSGDLSVYWYQQSLDQGLQFLIQYYNGEERAKGNILERFSAQQFPDLHSELNLSSLELGDSALYFCASSVGNPTGELFFGEGSRLTVL.

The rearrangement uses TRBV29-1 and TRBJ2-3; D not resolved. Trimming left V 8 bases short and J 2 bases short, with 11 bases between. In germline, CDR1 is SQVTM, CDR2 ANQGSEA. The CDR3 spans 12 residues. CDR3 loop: CSSRTVTDTQYF. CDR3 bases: TGCAGCTCCCGGACGGTCACAGATACGCAGTATTTT.

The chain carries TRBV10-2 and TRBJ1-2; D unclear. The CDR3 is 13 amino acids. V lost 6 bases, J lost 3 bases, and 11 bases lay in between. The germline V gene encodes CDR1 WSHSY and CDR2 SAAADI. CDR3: CASSPTLDYGYTF. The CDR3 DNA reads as TGCGCCAGCAGCCCGACATTGGACTATGGCTACACCTTC.

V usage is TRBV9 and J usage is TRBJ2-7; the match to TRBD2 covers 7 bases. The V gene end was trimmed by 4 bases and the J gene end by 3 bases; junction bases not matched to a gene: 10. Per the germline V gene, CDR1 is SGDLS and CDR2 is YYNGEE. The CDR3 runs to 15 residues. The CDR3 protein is CASSRGRHSSYEQYF. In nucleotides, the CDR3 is TGTGCCAGCAGCCGCGGGAGACATAGTAGCTACGAGCAGTACTTC.

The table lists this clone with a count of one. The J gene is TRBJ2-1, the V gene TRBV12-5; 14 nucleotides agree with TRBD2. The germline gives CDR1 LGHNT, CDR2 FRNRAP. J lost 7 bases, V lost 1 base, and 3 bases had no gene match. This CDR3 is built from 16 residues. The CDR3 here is CASGLGLAGGRNEQFF. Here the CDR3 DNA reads TGTGCTAGTGGTTTGGGACTAGCGGGGGGGCGGAATGAGCAGTTCTTC.

The CDR3 bases are TGTGCCAGCTCACCGGGTACAGGGGAAAAACTGTTTTTT. Translation gives CASSPGTGEKLFF. The chain links TRBV18 to TRBJ1-4; TRBD1 might be the D (6 bases). V shed 3 bases and J shed 8 bases, with 10 bases lying between them. This CDR3 has 13 residues. Germline CDR1 KGHSH, CDR2 LQKENI.

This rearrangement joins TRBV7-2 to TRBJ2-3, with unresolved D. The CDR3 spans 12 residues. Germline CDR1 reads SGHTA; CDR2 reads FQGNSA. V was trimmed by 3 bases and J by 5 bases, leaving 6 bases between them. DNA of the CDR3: TGTGCCAGCAGCTTTTTCGGAGATACGCAGTATTTT. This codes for CASSFFGDTQYF.

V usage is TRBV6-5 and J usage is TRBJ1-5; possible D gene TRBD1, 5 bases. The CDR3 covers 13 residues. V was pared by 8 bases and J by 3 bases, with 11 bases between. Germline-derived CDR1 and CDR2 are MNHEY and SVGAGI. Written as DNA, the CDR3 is TGTGCCAGCGGGAGGGGATTCAATCAGCCCCAGCATTTT. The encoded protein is CASGRGFNQPQHF.

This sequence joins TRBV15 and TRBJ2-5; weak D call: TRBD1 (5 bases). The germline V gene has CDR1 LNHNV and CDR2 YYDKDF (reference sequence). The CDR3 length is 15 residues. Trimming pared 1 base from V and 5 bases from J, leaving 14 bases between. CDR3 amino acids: CATSRGADSLETQYF. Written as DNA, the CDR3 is TGTGCCACCAGCAGAGGGGCTGACAGTTTGGAGACCCAGTACTTC.

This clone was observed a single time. In DNA, the CDR3 is TGTGCCTGGAGTTCCCGTTTGCAGGGAGGCTACAATGAGCAGTTCTTC. Translated, it gives CAWSSRLQGGYNEQFF. The gene calls are TRBV30 and TRBJ2-1, with D perhaps TRBD2 (6 bases). The length of the CDR3 is 16 residues. Germline assignment: CDR1 GTSNPN and CDR2 SVGIG (reference sequence). V was trimmed by 2 bases and J by 3 bases, leaving 17 bases between them.

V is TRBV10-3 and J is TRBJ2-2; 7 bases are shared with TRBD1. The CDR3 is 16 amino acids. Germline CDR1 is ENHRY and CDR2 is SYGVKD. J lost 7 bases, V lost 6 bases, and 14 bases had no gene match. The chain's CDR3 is CAISQKNRGVNGELFF. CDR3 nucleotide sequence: TGTGCCATCAGCCAAAAGAACAGGGGAGTAAACGGGGAGCTGTTTTTT.

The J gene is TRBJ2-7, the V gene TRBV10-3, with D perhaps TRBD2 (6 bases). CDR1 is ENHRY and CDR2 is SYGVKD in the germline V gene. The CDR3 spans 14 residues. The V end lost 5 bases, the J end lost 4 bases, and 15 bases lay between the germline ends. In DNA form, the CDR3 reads TGTGCCATCAGTCGCTCTAGCGAAATATACGAGCAGTACTTC. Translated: CAISRSSEIYEQYF.

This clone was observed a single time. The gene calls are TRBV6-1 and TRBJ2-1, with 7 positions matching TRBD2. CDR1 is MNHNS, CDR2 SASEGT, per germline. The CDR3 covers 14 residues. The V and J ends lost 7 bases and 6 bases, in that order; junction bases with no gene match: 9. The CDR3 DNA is TGTGCCAGCAAAGTCGGGACTAACGGCAATGAGCAGTTCTTC. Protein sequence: CASKVGTNGNEQFF.

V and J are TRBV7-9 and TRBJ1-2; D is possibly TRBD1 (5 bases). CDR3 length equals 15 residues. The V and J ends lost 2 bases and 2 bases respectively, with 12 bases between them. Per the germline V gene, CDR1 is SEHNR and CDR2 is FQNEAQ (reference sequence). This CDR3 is CASSLMGLQNYGYTF. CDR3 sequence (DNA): TGTGCCAGCAGCTTAATGGGACTCCAGAACTATGGCTACACCTTC.

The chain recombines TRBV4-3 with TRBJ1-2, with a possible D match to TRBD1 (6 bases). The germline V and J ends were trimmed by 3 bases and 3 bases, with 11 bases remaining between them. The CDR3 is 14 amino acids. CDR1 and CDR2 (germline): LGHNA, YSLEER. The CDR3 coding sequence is TGCGCCAGCAGCCATGCGACAGGAGACTATGGCTACACCTTC. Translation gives CASSHATGDYGYTF.

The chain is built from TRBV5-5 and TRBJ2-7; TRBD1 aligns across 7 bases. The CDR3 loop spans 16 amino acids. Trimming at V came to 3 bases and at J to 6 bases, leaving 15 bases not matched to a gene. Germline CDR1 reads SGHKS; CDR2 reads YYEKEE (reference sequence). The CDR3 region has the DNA TGTGCCAGCAGCTCCGACGTGCGGACAGGACCCCCCGAGCAGTACTTC. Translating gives CASSSDVRTGPPEQYF. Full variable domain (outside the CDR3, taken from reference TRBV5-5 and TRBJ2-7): DAGVTQSPTHLIKTRGQQVTLRCSPISGHKSVSWYQQVLGQGPQFIFQYYEKEERGRGNFPDRFSARQFPNYSSELNVNALLLGDSALYLCASSSDVRTGPPEQYFGPGTRLTVT.